These 9 T cell receptor beta chains were sequenced from one sample in a study of blood T cell dynamics during melanoma immunotherapy. TCRdb's table, derived via immunoSEQ multiplex PCR, lists solely in-frame clones and lacks some. The data hold about 12,000 clones, with around nine tenths observed a single time. The time point is: week 3, after first cycle of checkpoint inhibitor. Here the sequenced sample was blood, taken from a patient treated with checkpoint blockade. These receptors all come from a human donor with melanoma.

The J gene is TRBJ2-7, the V gene TRBV6-5; TRBD1 might be the D (5 bases). V shed 6 bases and J shed 2 bases, with 14 bases lying between them. The CDR3 runs 14 residues. Germline V gives CDR1 MNHEY, CDR2 SVGAGI. Here the CDR3 DNA reads TGTGCCAGCAGCACCCAGGGTTGGCCCTACGAGCAGTACTTC. Protein: CASSTQGWPYEQYF.

This clone has just a few counts. The J gene is TRBJ2-7, the V gene TRBV6-5, with 10 bases aligning to TRBD2. CDR1 MNHEY and CDR2 SVGAGI come from the germline V gene. CDR3 length: 14 amino acids. V lost 5 bases and J lost 10; bases outside the gene matches: 11. The CDR3 DNA is TGTGCCAGCAGTGAATCCGGGACTAGCGAGCCTCAGTACTTC. It codes for CASSESGTSEPQYF.

The rearrangement joins TRBV5-1 to TRBJ2-3; D is possibly TRBD1 or TRBD2 (5 bases each). The V gene's germline CDR1 is SGHRS and CDR2 YFSETQ. Between the trimmed V and J ends, which lost 7 bases and 2 bases, there was a span of 14 bases. The CDR3 is 14 amino acids. The CDR3 reads CASGGRLLTDTQYF. Here the CDR3 DNA reads TGCGCCAGCGGGGGTAGACTCCTCACAGATACGCAGTATTTT.

This chain links TRBV11-2 with TRBJ1-1; 9 bases align to TRBD1. This CDR3 is built from 17 residues. Germline V gives CDR1 SGHAT, CDR2 FQNNGV. After removal of 3 bases from V and 0 bases from J, the junction contained 8 bases not matched to a gene. Here the CDR3 DNA reads TGTGCCAGCAGCTTCGCCTTTAGGACAGGGGTGAACACTGAAGCTTTCTTT. It codes for CASSFAFRTGVNTEAFF.

J is TRBJ1-5 and V is TRBV30, with D uncertain. This CDR3 is built from 12 residues. CDR1 and CDR2 (germline): GTSNPN, SVGIG (reference sequence). Trimming left V 2 bases short and J 0 bases short, with 2 bases between. The CDR3 DNA is TGTGCCTGGAGTCGTAGCAATCAGCCCCAGCATTTT. It encodes CAWSRSNQPQHF.

The V call is TRBV5-4, the J call TRBJ2-3; a weak D match, TRBD2 (5 bases). This CDR3 has 14 residues. Trimming removed 9 bases from V and 0 bases from J, with 14 bases in between. The germline V gene has CDR1 SGHNT and CDR2 YYREEE (reference sequence). This CDR3 is CATSLERSTDTQYF. The CDR3, as DNA: TGTGCCACCTCGCTGGAGCGGAGCACAGATACGCAGTATTTT.

This sequence joins TRBV7-2 and TRBJ2-7, with D perhaps matching TRBD1 (6 bases). CDR3 length equals 14 residues. From germline, CDR1 is SGHTA and CDR2 FQGNSA. Trimming left V 2 bases short and J 3 bases short, with 11 bases between. As DNA, the CDR3 is TGTGCCAGCAGCTTATATCAGGGGCTCTACGAGCAGTACTTC. Its translation is CASSLYQGLYEQYF.

This chain uses TRBV7-9 with TRBJ2-1; unclear D gene. The CDR3 loop spans 12 amino acids. Trimming cost V 8 bases and J 6 bases, with 11 bases left between them. Germline V CDR1 and CDR2: SEHNR, FQNEAQ (reference sequence). CDR3 DNA sequence: TGTGCCAGCCAGACCAGCTTCAATGAGCAGTTCTTC. This gives the protein CASQTSFNEQFF.

This clone appeared a few times. This rearrangement joins TRBV29-1 to TRBJ1-1; D gene uncertain. The CDR3 spans 12 residues. Germline CDR1 reads SQVTM; CDR2 reads ANQGSEA. Deletions cut 3 bases from V and 4 bases from J, with 9 bases between. CDR3 nucleotides: TGCAGCGTTGACACGGGGTTCACTGAAGCTTTCTTT. Protein product: CSVDTGFTEAFF. Full variable domain (outside the CDR3, taken from reference TRBV29-1 and TRBJ1-1): SAVISQKPSRDICQRGTSLTIQCQVDSQVTMMFWYRQQPGQSLTLIATANQGSEATYESGFVIDKFPISRPNLTFSTLTVSNMSPEDSSIYLCSVDTGFTEAFFGQGTRLTVV.